This TCR beta chain was captured in a study of cytomegalovirus exposure and HLA in healthy donors. To note about this clone: As yet, its antigen is unknown.

Germline V gene data show CDR1 as SGHDT and CDR2 as YYEEEE. V gave up 0 bases and J gave up 5 bases, with 12 bases separating them. The CDR3 length is 15 residues. Points from the study as a whole: Analysis was carried out at a later point, and it linked a missense DCLRE1C variant to TCR beta V- and J-gene trimming. According to a later analysis, donors in an Asian-associated ancestry cluster reportedly had fewer N-insertions than the approximately 720-donor mean. Previous analysis showed most TCR beta V segments were productive about 87% or about 30% of the time.

PCR primers comprised 60 Vbeta and 13 Jbeta primers. Clones were read by immunoSEQ multiplex PCR, and TCRdb kept only the in-frame ones, dropping some. The sample shows some 160,000 clones, around 73% of them seen only once. The sample consisted of PBMCs. This TCR derives from a woman in her late teens or twenties in good health and CMV-seropositive. The rearrangement joins TRBV5-6 to TRBJ2-1; D is perhaps TRBD1 (5 bases). The CDR3 loop reads CASSLVQGRHNEQFF. The CDR3 bases are TGTGCCAGCAGCTTGGTCCAGGGCCGCCACAATGAGCAGTTCTTC.